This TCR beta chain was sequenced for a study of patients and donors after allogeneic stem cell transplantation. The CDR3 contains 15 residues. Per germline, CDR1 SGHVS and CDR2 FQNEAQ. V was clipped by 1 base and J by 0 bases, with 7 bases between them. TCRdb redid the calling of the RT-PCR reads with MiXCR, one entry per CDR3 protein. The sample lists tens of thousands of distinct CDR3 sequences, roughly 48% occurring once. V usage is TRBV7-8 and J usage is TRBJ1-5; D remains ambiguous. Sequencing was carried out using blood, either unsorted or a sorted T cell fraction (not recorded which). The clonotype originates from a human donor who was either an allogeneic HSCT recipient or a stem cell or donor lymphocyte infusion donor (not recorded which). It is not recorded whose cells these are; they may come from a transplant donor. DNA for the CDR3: TGTGCCAGCAGCTTAGAGGTGCTTAGCAATCAGCCCCAGCATTTT. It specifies CASSLEVLSNQPQHF.